A selection of T cell receptor beta chains follows, all from one sample in a study of OX40 agonist ivuxolimab in advanced cancers. TCRdb's table, derived via immunoSEQ multiplex PCR, lists solely in-frame clones and lacks some. The sample contains approximately 58,000 clones, 88% of which appear only once. The material was CD4+ or CD8+ T cells sorted from blood, obtained in a trial of the OX40 agonist ivuxolimab. These receptors were taken from an adult with an advanced solid tumor such as melanoma, head and neck, liver or kidney cancer. CDR3s include the opening cysteine and the closing phenylalanine or tryptophan. D genes are given only for firm matches. Only part of the rows carry a size: once, few, many, or a class if the clone is expanded.

d_gene: TRBD1; abundance: -; v_gene: TRBV29-1; j_gene: TRBJ2-1; CDR3aa: CSLFRQGNEQFF; CDR3nt: TGCAGCCTGTTTCGACAGGGGAATGAGCAGTTCTTC
d_gene: -; abundance: -; v_gene: TRBV21-1; j_gene: TRBJ2-7; CDR3aa: CASSRDGTYEQYF; CDR3nt: TGTGCCAGCAGCCGGGACGGGACCTACGAGCAGTACTTC
d_gene: -; abundance: -; v_gene: TRBV21-1; j_gene: TRBJ2-1; CDR3aa: CASSDKGTSGTYNEQFF; CDR3nt: TGTGCCAGCAGCGATAAAGGGACTAGCGGGACTTACAATGAGCAGTTCTTC
d_gene: TRBD1; abundance: -; v_gene: TRBV27; j_gene: TRBJ1-2; CDR3aa: CASSSQGGFPYGYTF; CDR3nt: TGTGCCAGCAGCTCACAGGGGGGATTTCCCTATGGCTACACCTTC
d_gene: -; abundance: -; v_gene: TRBV6-5; j_gene: TRBJ2-6; CDR3aa: CASSYLDGANVLTF; CDR3nt: TGTGCCAGCAGTTACTTAGACGGGGCCAACGTCCTGACTTTC
d_gene: -; abundance: -; v_gene: TRBV7-3; j_gene: TRBJ1-1; CDR3aa: CASSLSSENTEAFF; CDR3nt: TGTGCCAGCAGCTTAAGTTCGGAGAACACTGAAGCTTTCTTT
d_gene: -; abundance: -; v_gene: TRBV6-1; j_gene: TRBJ1-5; CDR3aa: CASSATGSNQPQHF; CDR3nt: TGTGCCAGCAGTGCTACAGGGTCCAATCAGCCCCAGCATTTT
d_gene: -; abundance: once; v_gene: TRBV6-5; j_gene: TRBJ1-2; CDR3aa: CASSYRGGPGRYGYTF; CDR3nt: TGTGCCAGCAGTTACAGAGGTGGTCCTGGCAGATATGGCTACACCTTC
d_gene: -; abundance: -; v_gene: TRBV5-4; j_gene: TRBJ1-2; CDR3aa: CASSLYSINYGYTF; CDR3nt: TGTGCCAGCAGCTTGTACAGCATTAACTATGGCTACACCTTC
d_gene: -; abundance: -; v_gene: TRBV18; j_gene: TRBJ1-1; CDR3aa: CASSTLRMGDREAFF; CDR3nt: TGTGCCAGCTCAACCTTACGGATGGGGGACCGAGAAGCTTTCTTT
d_gene: TRBD1; abundance: -; v_gene: TRBV18; j_gene: TRBJ2-2; CDR3aa: CASSSRQGTGELFF; CDR3nt: TGTGCCAGCTCATCGCGACAGGGGACCGGGGAGCTGTTTTTT
d_gene: -; abundance: -; v_gene: TRBV7-2; j_gene: TRBJ2-1; CDR3aa: CASSPRLFYNEQFF; CDR3nt: TGTGCCAGCAGCCCAAGACTATTCTACAATGAGCAGTTCTTC
d_gene: -; abundance: once; v_gene: TRBV19; j_gene: TRBJ2-2; CDR3aa: CASNGVANTGELFF; CDR3nt: TGTGCCAGTAATGGGGTTGCGAACACCGGGGAGCTGTTTTTT
d_gene: -; abundance: -; v_gene: TRBV28; j_gene: TRBJ2-4; CDR3aa: CASTGKNIQYF; CDR3nt: TGTGCCAGCACGGGCAAAAACATTCAGTACTTC
d_gene: TRBD1; abundance: -; v_gene: TRBV6-5; j_gene: TRBJ1-1; CDR3aa: CASSSRTGEAFF; CDR3nt: TGTGCCAGCAGTTCGAGGACAGGCGAAGCTTTCTTT
d_gene: TRBD2; abundance: few; v_gene: TRBV7-2; j_gene: TRBJ2-7; CDR3aa: CASSSGLAGAGEQYF; CDR3nt: TGTGCCAGCAGCTCGGGACTAGCGGGAGCGGGTGAGCAGTACTTC
d_gene: TRBD1; abundance: -; v_gene: TRBV12-5; j_gene: TRBJ1-1; CDR3aa: CASGTGSGGNTEAFF; CDR3nt: TGTGCTAGTGGTACCGGATCAGGGGGGAACACTGAAGCTTTCTTT
d_gene: TRBD1; abundance: -; v_gene: TRBV25-1; j_gene: TRBJ2-5; CDR3aa: CASSELGTGWETQYF; CDR3nt: TGTGCCAGCAGTGAATTGGGGACAGGGTGGGAGACCCAGTACTTC
d_gene: TRBD2; abundance: -; v_gene: TRBV19; j_gene: TRBJ2-1; CDR3aa: CASSTWGTSSYNEQFF; CDR3nt: TGTGCCAGTAGTACTTGGGGGACTAGCTCCTACAATGAGCAGTTCTTC
d_gene: -; abundance: -; v_gene: TRBV14; j_gene: TRBJ2-6; CDR3aa: CASSRGEGANVLTF; CDR3nt: TGTGCCAGCAGCCGGGGGGAAGGGGCCAACGTCCTGACTTTC
d_gene: -; abundance: once; v_gene: TRBV19; j_gene: TRBJ2-7; CDR3aa: CASTHERLEWEQYF; CDR3nt: TGTGCCAGTACCCACGAGCGGTTAGAGTGGGAGCAGTACTTC
d_gene: -; abundance: -; v_gene: TRBV6-5; j_gene: TRBJ1-3; CDR3aa: CASRQGSGNTIYF; CDR3nt: TGTGCCAGCAGGCAGGGATCTGGAAACACCATATATTTT
d_gene: -; abundance: -; v_gene: TRBV15; j_gene: TRBJ1-5; CDR3aa: CATSRPQWGANQAWDQPQHF; CDR3nt: TGTGCCACCAGCAGACCCCAGTGGGGAGCGAATCAAGCCTGGGATCAGCCCCAGCATTTT
d_gene: -; abundance: -; v_gene: TRBV11-2; j_gene: TRBJ2-1; CDR3aa: CASSTRTFGLTGVLEQFF; CDR3nt: TGTGCCAGCAGCACCCGGACATTCGGACTCACCGGAGTTCTCGAGCAGTTCTTC
d_gene: -; abundance: -; v_gene: TRBV7-3; j_gene: TRBJ1-1; CDR3aa: CASSLRANTEAFF; CDR3nt: TGTGCCAGCAGCTTAAGGGCTAACACTGAAGCTTTCTTT
d_gene: TRBD1; abundance: -; v_gene: TRBV15; j_gene: TRBJ1-3; CDR3aa: CATSKGAQGNTIYF; CDR3nt: TGTGCCACCAGCAAGGGGGCGCAAGGAAACACCATATATTTT
d_gene: -; abundance: -; v_gene: TRBV21-1; j_gene: TRBJ1-4; CDR3aa: CASSKEPDRVPVINEKLFF; CDR3nt: TGTGCCAGCAGCAAAGAGCCTGACAGGGTCCCTGTAATTAATGAAAAACTGTTTTTT
d_gene: TRBD1; abundance: -; v_gene: TRBV29-1; j_gene: TRBJ2-7; CDR3aa: CSVGRQGASGEQYF; CDR3nt: TGCAGCGTTGGGAGACAGGGGGCTAGCGGCGAGCAGTACTTC
d_gene: -; abundance: -; v_gene: TRBV5-1; j_gene: TRBJ2-2; CDR3aa: CASSLEPPGPTNTGELFF; CDR3nt: TGCGCCAGCAGCTTGGAACCTCCGGGACCGACCAACACCGGGGAGCTGTTTTTT
d_gene: TRBD1; abundance: -; v_gene: TRBV15; j_gene: TRBJ2-7; CDR3aa: CATSRPRTGRYEQYF; CDR3nt: TGTGCCACCAGCAGACCAAGGACAGGGCGCTACGAGCAGTACTTC
d_gene: -; abundance: -; v_gene: TRBV7-2; j_gene: TRBJ2-1; CDR3aa: CASSPSRHNEQFF; CDR3nt: TGTGCCAGCAGCCCTTCCAGACACAATGAGCAGTTCTTC
d_gene: -; abundance: once; v_gene: TRBV7-8; j_gene: TRBJ2-5; CDR3aa: CASSFGQREYF; CDR3nt: TGTGCCAGCAGCTTTGGCCAGCGCGAGTACTTC
d_gene: -; abundance: -; v_gene: TRBV19; j_gene: TRBJ1-2; CDR3aa: CAVKGSIKQGYTF; CDR3nt: TGTGCGGTCAAGGGCTCCATTAAGCAAGGCTACACCTTC
d_gene: TRBD1; abundance: -; v_gene: TRBV6-6; j_gene: TRBJ2-5; CDR3aa: CASIPGTGDETQYF; CDR3nt: TGTGCCAGCATCCCCGGGACAGGGGATGAGACCCAGTACTTC
d_gene: -; abundance: -; v_gene: TRBV18; j_gene: TRBJ1-1; CDR3aa: CASSPRQLNTEAFF; CDR3nt: TGTGCCAGCTCCCCTAGACAGTTGAACACTGAAGCTTTCTTT
d_gene: -; abundance: -; v_gene: TRBV5-1; j_gene: TRBJ2-3; CDR3aa: CASSLGSGKSTDTQYF; CDR3nt: TGCGCCAGCAGCTTGGGAAGCGGAAAAAGCACAGATACGCAGTATTTT
d_gene: TRBD1; abundance: -; v_gene: TRBV7-9; j_gene: TRBJ1-4; CDR3aa: CASSSDRVNEKLFF; CDR3nt: TGTGCCAGCAGCTCGGACAGGGTTAATGAAAAACTGTTTTTT
d_gene: TRBD1; abundance: -; v_gene: TRBV11-3; j_gene: TRBJ2-3; CDR3aa: CASSFRDRAILMDEYTQYF; CDR3nt: TGTGCCAGCAGTTTCCGGGACAGGGCGATCCTAATGGATGAATATACGCAGTATTTT
d_gene: -; abundance: -; v_gene: TRBV5-5; j_gene: TRBJ2-3; CDR3aa: CASSYSGSLTDTQYF; CDR3nt: TGTGCCAGCAGCTACTCCGGCTCCCTCACCGATACGCAGTATTTT
d_gene: TRBD1; abundance: -; v_gene: TRBV27; j_gene: TRBJ2-7; CDR3aa: CASSLRDRGGEQYF; CDR3nt: TGTGCCAGCAGTTTAAGGGACAGGGGGGGCGAGCAGTACTTC
d_gene: TRBD2; abundance: -; v_gene: TRBV7-9; j_gene: TRBJ2-2; CDR3aa: CASSLESRLAGGTGELFF; CDR3nt: TGTGCCAGCAGCTTAGAAAGTCGCTTAGCGGGAGGAACCGGGGAGCTGTTTTTT
d_gene: -; abundance: -; v_gene: TRBV5-6; j_gene: TRBJ2-5; CDR3aa: CASSLSVETQYF; CDR3nt: TGTGCCAGCAGCTTGAGTGTGGAGACCCAGTACTTC
d_gene: -; abundance: once; v_gene: TRBV2; j_gene: TRBJ2-1; CDR3aa: CASRGLRYNEQFF; CDR3nt: TGTGCCAGCAGGGGACTTCGATACAATGAGCAGTTCTTC
d_gene: TRBD2; abundance: once; v_gene: TRBV2; j_gene: TRBJ2-5; CDR3aa: CASSDLRLAGGKETQYF; CDR3nt: TGTGCCAGCAGTGATCTCCGCCTAGCGGGAGGGAAAGAGACCCAGTACTTC
d_gene: TRBD1; abundance: -; v_gene: TRBV30; j_gene: TRBJ1-1; CDR3aa: CASQDREGTEAFF; CDR3nt: TGTGCCTCCCAGGACAGGGAGGGCACTGAAGCTTTCTTT
d_gene: -; abundance: -; v_gene: TRBV19; j_gene: TRBJ2-3; CDR3aa: CASSLGDTQYF; CDR3nt: TGTGCCAGTAGTCTGGGGGATACGCAGTATTTT
d_gene: TRBD2; abundance: -; v_gene: TRBV27; j_gene: TRBJ2-7; CDR3aa: CASKQLAGVSYEQYF; CDR3nt: TGTGCCAGCAAGCAACTAGCGGGAGTTTCCTACGAGCAGTACTTC
d_gene: -; abundance: -; v_gene: TRBV6-5; j_gene: TRBJ2-5; CDR3aa: CASSQLQVGKTQYF; CDR3nt: TGTGCCAGCAGTCAGCTCCAGGTTGGGAAGACCCAGTACTTC
d_gene: -; abundance: -; v_gene: TRBV11-3; j_gene: TRBJ2-7; CDR3aa: CASSLADSSYEQYF; CDR3nt: TGTGCCAGCAGCTTAGCAGACAGCTCCTACGAGCAGTACTTC
d_gene: -; abundance: -; v_gene: TRBV29-1; j_gene: TRBJ2-7; CDR3aa: CSVGLAARPSYEQYF; CDR3nt: TGCAGCGTGGGCTTAGCGGCTAGACCCTCCTACGAGCAGTACTTC